These T cell receptor beta chains were read from a single sample in a study of OX40 agonist ivuxolimab in advanced cancers. Clones were sequenced by immunoSEQ multiplex PCR, and TCRdb holds only the in-frame ones, with some missing. Here the sample spans approximately 80,000 clones, under 85% being singletons. Sequences were derived from CD4+ or CD8+ T cells sorted from blood, sampled in a trial of the OX40 agonist ivuxolimab. These receptors were taken from an adult with an advanced solid tumor such as melanoma, head and neck, liver or kidney cancer. Each CDR3 is given with its conserved first and last residue. The order of the fields is CDR3 protein, CDR3 DNA, clone size, D gene, J gene, V gene, CDR3 length. A D gene is named only where the DNA matches it firmly. Clone size is stated in some rows and not others, as once, few, many or a class when expanded.

CDR3 protein: CASSGTEPSYEQYF
CDR3 DNA: TGTGCCAGTTCCGGGACAGAGCCCTCCTACGAGCAGTACTTC
clone size: NA
D gene: TRBD1
J gene: TRBJ2-7
V gene: TRBV19
CDR3 length: 14

CDR3 protein: CASSEVGNSNQPQHF
CDR3 DNA: TGTGCCAGCAGTGAAGTAGGGAATAGCAATCAGCCCCAGCATTTT
clone size: NA
D gene: NA
J gene: TRBJ1-5
V gene: TRBV2
CDR3 length: 15

CDR3 protein: CASSQDSRGLRDTQYF
CDR3 DNA: TGTGCCAGCAGCCAAGATAGTAGGGGGCTTAGAGATACGCAGTATTTT
clone size: NA
D gene: TRBD1
J gene: TRBJ2-3
V gene: TRBV4-2
CDR3 length: 16

CDR3 protein: CASSPSSTDTQYF
CDR3 DNA: TGTGCCAGCTCACCCTCGAGCACAGATACGCAGTATTTT
clone size: NA
D gene: NA
J gene: TRBJ2-3
V gene: TRBV18
CDR3 length: 13

CDR3 protein: CASSPSTYEQYF
CDR3 DNA: TGTGCCAGCAGCCCGTCAACCTACGAGCAGTACTTC
clone size: few
D gene: NA
J gene: TRBJ2-7
V gene: TRBV7-9
CDR3 length: 12

CDR3 protein: CASGLPGTGNNEQFF
CDR3 DNA: TGTGCCAGCGGTTTACCCGGGACAGGGAACAATGAGCAGTTCTTC
clone size: NA
D gene: TRBD1
J gene: TRBJ2-1
V gene: TRBV5-6
CDR3 length: 15

CDR3 protein: CASSLGTSGRGNYEQYF
CDR3 DNA: TGCGCCAGCAGCTTAGGGACTAGCGGGAGGGGGAACTACGAGCAGTACTTC
clone size: NA
D gene: TRBD2
J gene: TRBJ2-7
V gene: TRBV5-1
CDR3 length: 17

CDR3 protein: CASSSDRGGSAGELFF
CDR3 DNA: TGTGCCAGCAGTTCGGACAGGGGTGGTAGTGCCGGGGAGCTGTTTTTT
clone size: NA
D gene: TRBD1
J gene: TRBJ2-2
V gene: TRBV25-1
CDR3 length: 16

CDR3 protein: CASSSLTGGNHEQYF
CDR3 DNA: TGTGCCAGCAGCTCTCTAACGGGTGGTAACCACGAGCAGTACTTC
clone size: NA
D gene: NA
J gene: TRBJ2-7
V gene: TRBV7-9
CDR3 length: 15

CDR3 protein: CASSLLRDIQYF
CDR3 DNA: TGTGCCAGCAGCTTACTTAGGGACATTCAGTACTTC
clone size: NA
D gene: NA
J gene: TRBJ2-4
V gene: TRBV7-9
CDR3 length: 12